This TCR beta chain was sequenced for a study of blood T cell repertoires in COVID-19. Study information: Nucleic acid was either cDNA or gDNA, and it came from T cells, B-cell-depleted T cells, or PBMCs.

Germline values: CDR1 LGHNT, CDR2 FRNRAP. The CDR3 runs 14 residues. The germline V and J ends were trimmed by 6 bases and 5 bases, with 15 bases remaining between them. Original methodology: Quantification of nucleated cells was approximated via reference gene primer amplification. Libraries were prepared by immunoSEQ multiplex PCR; TCRdb keeps only in-frame clonotypes and omits some of them. D and trimming were read from the DNA, whereas the V and J calls and clone size are those reported in that table. The data show about 130,000 clones, about 85% seen once. The material sequenced was peripheral blood. The chain employs TRBV12-5 and TRBJ2-3; weak D call: TRBD2 (6 bases). The TCR sequence derives from a man older than 75 with active or convalescent COVID-19. CDR3 coding DNA: TGTGCTAGTGGAGACGGGGGTTTGGGAGATACGCAGTATTTT. As protein: CASGDGGLGDTQYF.